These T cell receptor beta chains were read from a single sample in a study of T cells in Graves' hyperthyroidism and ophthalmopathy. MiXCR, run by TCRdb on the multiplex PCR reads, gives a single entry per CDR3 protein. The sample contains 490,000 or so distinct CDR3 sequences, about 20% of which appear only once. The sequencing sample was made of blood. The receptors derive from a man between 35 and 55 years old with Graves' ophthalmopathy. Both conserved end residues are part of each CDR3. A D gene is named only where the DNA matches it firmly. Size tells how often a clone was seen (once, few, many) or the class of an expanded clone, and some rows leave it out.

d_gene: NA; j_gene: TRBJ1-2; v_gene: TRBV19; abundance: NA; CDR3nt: TGTGCCAGTCCGAGGGCAGTCTATGGCTACACCTTC; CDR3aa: CASPRAVYGYTF
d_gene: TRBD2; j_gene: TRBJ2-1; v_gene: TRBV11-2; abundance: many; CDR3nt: TGTGCCAGCAGCTTAAGGATTAGCGGGGGGAGCTCCTACAATGAGCAGTTCTTC; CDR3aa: CASSLRISGGSSYNEQFF
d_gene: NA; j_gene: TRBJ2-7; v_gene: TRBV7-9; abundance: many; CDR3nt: TGTGCCAGCAGCTTTCAAGCGGGCCCCTCCTACGAGCAGTACTTC; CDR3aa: CASSFQAGPSYEQYF
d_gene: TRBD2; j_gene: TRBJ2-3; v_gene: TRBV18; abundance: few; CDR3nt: TGTGCCAGCTCACGACCGCTGGCGGGGGGACGCACAGATACGCAGTATTTT; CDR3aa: CASSRPLAGGRTDTQYF
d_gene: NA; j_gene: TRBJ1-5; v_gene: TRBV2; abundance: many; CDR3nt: TGTGCCAGCAGTAGAGGGGCGCGGAGCAATCAGCCCCAGCATTTT; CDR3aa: CASSRGARSNQPQHF
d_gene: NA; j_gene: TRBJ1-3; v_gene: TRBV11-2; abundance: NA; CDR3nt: TGTGCCAGCAGCCCAGCACGGTTAGCTGGAAACACCATATATTTT; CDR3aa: CASSPARLAGNTIYF
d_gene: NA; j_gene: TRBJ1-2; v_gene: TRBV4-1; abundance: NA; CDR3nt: TGCGCCAGCAGCCAAGATCGCCGGCCAGTTTCTAACTATGGCTACACCTTC; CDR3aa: CASSQDRRPVSNYGYTF
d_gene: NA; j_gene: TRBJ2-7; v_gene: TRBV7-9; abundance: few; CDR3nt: TGTGCCAGCAGCTTCCAGGGTTCAATCGAGCAGTACTTC; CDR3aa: CASSFQGSIEQYF
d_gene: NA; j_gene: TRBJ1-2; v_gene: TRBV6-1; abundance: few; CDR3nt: TGTGCCAGCATTGACGTAGGGTTGAACTATGGCTACACCTTC; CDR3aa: CASIDVGLNYGYTF
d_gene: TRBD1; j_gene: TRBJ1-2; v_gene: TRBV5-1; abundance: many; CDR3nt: TGCGCCAGCAGCCTGGCATGGGGACAGGGCTCTAACTATGGCTACACCTTC; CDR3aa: CASSLAWGQGSNYGYTF
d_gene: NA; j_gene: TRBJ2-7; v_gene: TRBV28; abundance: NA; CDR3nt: TGTGCCAGCACCGGCGGAGCCCCCTACGAGCAGTACTTC; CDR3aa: CASTGGAPYEQYF
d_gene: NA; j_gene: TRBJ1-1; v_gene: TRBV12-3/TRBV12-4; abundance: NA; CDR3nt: TGTGCCAGCAGCCACAGGGTCACAAGCACTGAAGCTTTCTTT; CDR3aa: CASSHRVTSTEAFF
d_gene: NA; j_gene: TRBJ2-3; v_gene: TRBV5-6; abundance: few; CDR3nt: TGTGCCAGCAGTATGAAGTCCCCTTATACGCAGTATTTT; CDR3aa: CASSMKSPYTQYF
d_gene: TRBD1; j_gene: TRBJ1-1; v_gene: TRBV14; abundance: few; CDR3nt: TGTGCCAGCAGCCGACTGGGACAGACGAACACTGAAGCTTTCTTT; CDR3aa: CASSRLGQTNTEAFF
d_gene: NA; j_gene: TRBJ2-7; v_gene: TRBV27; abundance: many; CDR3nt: TGTGCCAGCAGGCCGGGCGCGGATGACTCCTACGAGCAGTACTTC; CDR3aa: CASRPGADDSYEQYF
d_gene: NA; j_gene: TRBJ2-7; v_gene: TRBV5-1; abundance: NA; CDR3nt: TGCGCCAGCAGAGAGTCGTTGAATCATCTAGGGTACGAGCAGTACTTC; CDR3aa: CASRESLNHLGYEQYF
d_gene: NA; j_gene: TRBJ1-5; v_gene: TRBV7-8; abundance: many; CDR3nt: TGTGCCAGCAGCCCAGGGAATCAGCCCCAGCATTTT; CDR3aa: CASSPGNQPQHF
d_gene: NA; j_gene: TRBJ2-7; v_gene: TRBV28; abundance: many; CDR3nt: TGTGCCAGCATGAACTCCCAGTCCTACGAGCAGTACTTC; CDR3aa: CASMNSQSYEQYF
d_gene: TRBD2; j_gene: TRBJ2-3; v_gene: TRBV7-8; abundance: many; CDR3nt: TGTGCCAGCAGCTCGAATGGCGGGAGCGCAGATACGCAGTATTTT; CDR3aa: CASSSNGGSADTQYF
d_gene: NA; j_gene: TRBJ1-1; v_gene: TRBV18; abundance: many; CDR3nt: TGTGCCAGCTCACCCCCTTCTCGGGACGAAGCTTTCTTT; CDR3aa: CASSPPSRDEAFF
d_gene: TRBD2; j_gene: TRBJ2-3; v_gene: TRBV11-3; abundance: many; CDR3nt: TGTGCCAGCAGCCCGGACTCGGGGGGGCTTGCAGATACGCAGTATTTT; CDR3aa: CASSPDSGGLADTQYF
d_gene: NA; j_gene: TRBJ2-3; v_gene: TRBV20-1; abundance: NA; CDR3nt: TGCAGTGCTCCTGGCCCGGCGCGGACAGATACGCAGTATTTT; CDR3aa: CSAPGPARTDTQYF
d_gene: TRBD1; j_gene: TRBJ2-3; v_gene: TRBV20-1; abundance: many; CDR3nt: TGCAGTGCTTATCCGATCGACAGGGGTGCAGATACGCAGTATTTT; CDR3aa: CSAYPIDRGADTQYF
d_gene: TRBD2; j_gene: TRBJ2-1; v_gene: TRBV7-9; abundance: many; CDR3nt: TGTGCCAGCAGCCCGCGGGGGACCGAGCAGTTCTTC; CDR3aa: CASSPRGTEQFF
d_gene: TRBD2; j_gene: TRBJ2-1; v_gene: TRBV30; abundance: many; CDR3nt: TGTGCCTGGAGTGGGGGGACTAGTCTCAATGAGCAGTTCTTC; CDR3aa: CAWSGGTSLNEQFF
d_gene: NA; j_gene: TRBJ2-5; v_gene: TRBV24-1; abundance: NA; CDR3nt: TGTGCCACCAGTGATTCAAAAGGGTTGCAAGAGACCCAGTACTTC; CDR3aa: CATSDSKGLQETQYF